The rows below give T cell receptor beta chains drawn from one sample of a study of T cells in Graves' hyperthyroidism and ophthalmopathy. Using its own MiXCR run on the multiplex PCR reads, TCRdb lists one record per CDR3 protein. The sample contains 300,000 to 500,000 distinct CDR3 sequences, about 15% of which appear only once. Sequenced sample: blood. Receptor source: a woman aged 30 to 39 with Graves' hyperthyroidism. CDR3s include the opening cysteine and the closing phenylalanine or tryptophan. The order of the fields is clone size, V gene, D gene, J gene, CDR3 protein, CDR3 DNA. The D gene is left open where the match is weak. Clone size is stated in some rows and not others, as once, few, many or a class when expanded.

abundance: .
v_gene: TRBV6-2/TRBV6-3
d_gene: TRBD2
j_gene: TRBJ2-7
CDR3aa: CASRQRLASYEQYF
CDR3nt: TGTGCCAGCAGACAGAGACTAGCCTCCTACGAGCAGTACTTC

abundance: .
v_gene: TRBV18
d_gene: TRBD1
j_gene: TRBJ2-3
CDR3aa: CASSPSGQGPDTQYF
CDR3nt: TGTGCCAGCTCACCTTCGGGACAGGGGCCAGATACGCAGTATTTT

abundance: .
v_gene: TRBV2
d_gene: .
j_gene: TRBJ2-3
CDR3aa: CATTRGATDTQYF
CDR3nt: TGTGCCACCACCCGAGGGGCCACAGATACGCAGTATTTT

abundance: many
v_gene: TRBV6-1
d_gene: .
j_gene: TRBJ2-5
CDR3aa: CASSLRGDSQETQYF
CDR3nt: TGTGCCAGCAGTCTCCGGGGGGACAGCCAAGAGACCCAGTACTTC

abundance: .
v_gene: TRBV18
d_gene: TRBD1
j_gene: TRBJ1-4
CDR3aa: CASSPGTATTNEKLFF
CDR3nt: TGTGCCAGCTCACCCGGGACAGCTACAACTAATGAAAAACTGTTTTTT

abundance: many
v_gene: TRBV28
d_gene: TRBD1
j_gene: TRBJ2-5
CDR3aa: CASSLEGQQETQYF
CDR3nt: TGTGCCAGCAGTTTAGAGGGACAGCAAGAGACCCAGTACTTC

abundance: many
v_gene: TRBV28
d_gene: .
j_gene: TRBJ1-5
CDR3aa: CASSPNPTSYQPQHF
CDR3nt: TGTGCCAGCAGTCCCAATCCTACAAGCTATCAGCCCCAGCATTTT

abundance: few
v_gene: TRBV5-1
d_gene: .
j_gene: TRBJ1-5
CDR3aa: CASSFGPDRSQHF
CDR3nt: TGCGCCAGCAGCTTTGGTCCGGATCGGTCCCAGCATTTT

abundance: many
v_gene: TRBV20-1
d_gene: TRBD2
j_gene: TRBJ2-7
CDR3aa: CSASRPLAGANEQYF
CDR3nt: TGCAGTGCTAGTCGCCCTCTAGCGGGAGCTAACGAGCAGTACTTC

abundance: many
v_gene: TRBV12-3/TRBV12-4
d_gene: .
j_gene: TRBJ1-5
CDR3aa: CASSFGGDNQPQHF
CDR3nt: TGTGCCAGCAGTTTTGGGGGGGACAATCAGCCCCAGCATTTT

abundance: .
v_gene: TRBV27
d_gene: .
j_gene: TRBJ2-1
CDR3aa: CASRVGLRYNEQFF
CDR3nt: TGTGCCAGCAGAGTGGGGCTAAGATACAATGAGCAGTTCTTC

abundance: many
v_gene: TRBV2
d_gene: TRBD1
j_gene: TRBJ2-7
CDR3aa: CASSRHRDRPYEQYF
CDR3nt: TGTGCCAGCAGTCGCCACCGGGACAGGCCCTACGAGCAGTACTTC

abundance: .
v_gene: TRBV7-2
d_gene: .
j_gene: TRBJ2-5
CDR3aa: CASSLGTDRPQYF
CDR3nt: TGTGCCAGCAGCTTGGGGACGGACCGCCCTCAGTACTTC

abundance: few
v_gene: TRBV28
d_gene: TRBD2
j_gene: TRBJ2-5
CDR3aa: CASSTAGLAGKGTQYF
CDR3nt: TGTGCCAGCAGTACTGCGGGACTAGCGGGAAAGGGGACCCAGTACTTC

abundance: few
v_gene: TRBV5-1
d_gene: .
j_gene: TRBJ2-5
CDR3aa: CASSFTTGAKTQYF
CDR3nt: TGCGCCAGCAGCTTTACGACAGGCGCAAAGACCCAGTACTTC

abundance: few
v_gene: TRBV12-3/TRBV12-4
d_gene: .
j_gene: TRBJ1-2
CDR3aa: CASRAQGIRGGYTF
CDR3nt: TGTGCCAGCAGAGCACAGGGAATTAGGGGCGGCTACACCTTC

abundance: .
v_gene: TRBV7-2
d_gene: .
j_gene: TRBJ2-3
CDR3aa: CASSLGAEDTQYF
CDR3nt: TGTGCCAGCAGCTTAGGGGCGGAAGATACGCAGTATTTT

abundance: .
v_gene: TRBV15
d_gene: .
j_gene: TRBJ1-1
CDR3aa: CATSRGGEAFF
CDR3nt: TGTGCCACCAGCAGAGGAGGTGAAGCTTTCTTT

abundance: few
v_gene: TRBV2
d_gene: .
j_gene: TRBJ2-2
CDR3aa: CASIVLHPNTGELFF
CDR3nt: TGTGCCAGCATCGTATTACACCCCAACACCGGGGAGCTGTTTTTT

abundance: few
v_gene: TRBV11-3
d_gene: .
j_gene: TRBJ2-2
CDR3aa: CASSLFSRRGNTGELFF
CDR3nt: TGTGCCAGCAGCTTATTTTCGAGGCGGGGGAACACCGGGGAGCTGTTTTTT

abundance: many
v_gene: TRBV12-3/TRBV12-4
d_gene: TRBD2
j_gene: TRBJ2-1
CDR3aa: CASSFGGTSVGEQFF
CDR3nt: TGTGCCAGCAGTTTTGGTGGGACTAGCGTCGGTGAGCAGTTCTTC

abundance: few
v_gene: TRBV18
d_gene: TRBD2
j_gene: TRBJ2-2
CDR3aa: CASSPPLAGETGELFF
CDR3nt: TGTGCCAGCTCACCACCTCTAGCGGGAGAGACCGGGGAGCTGTTTTTT

abundance: many
v_gene: TRBV7-2
d_gene: TRBD2
j_gene: TRBJ2-1
CDR3aa: CASTKTGTSKGNEQFF
CDR3nt: TGTGCCAGCACCAAAACCGGGACTAGCAAGGGCAATGAGCAGTTCTTC

abundance: many
v_gene: TRBV28
d_gene: .
j_gene: TRBJ1-1
CDR3aa: CASVERETEAFF
CDR3nt: TGTGCCAGCGTTGAAAGGGAAACTGAAGCTTTCTTT

abundance: .
v_gene: TRBV6-2/TRBV6-3
d_gene: .
j_gene: TRBJ2-6
CDR3aa: CASSGYTGANVLTF
CDR3nt: TGTGCCAGCAGTGGGTACACTGGGGCCAACGTCCTGACTTTC

abundance: many
v_gene: TRBV18
d_gene: .
j_gene: TRBJ2-5
CDR3aa: CASSPNTAKQETQYF
CDR3nt: TGTGCCAGCTCACCTAACACAGCTAAGCAAGAGACCCAGTACTTC

abundance: .
v_gene: TRBV6-1
d_gene: .
j_gene: TRBJ1-5
CDR3aa: CASSEGGKNQPQHF
CDR3nt: TGTGCCAGCAGTGAAGGGGGTAAAAATCAGCCCCAGCATTTT

abundance: many
v_gene: TRBV6-1
d_gene: TRBD1
j_gene: TRBJ2-5
CDR3aa: CASRARTGVGETQYF
CDR3nt: TGTGCCAGCAGGGCCCGGACAGGGGTTGGAGAGACCCAGTACTTC

abundance: .
v_gene: TRBV19
d_gene: TRBD2
j_gene: TRBJ2-1
CDR3aa: CASRGLAKVWDEQFF
CDR3nt: TGTGCCAGTAGGGGACTAGCGAAAGTTTGGGATGAGCAGTTCTTC

abundance: many
v_gene: TRBV6-1
d_gene: .
j_gene: TRBJ1-1
CDR3aa: CASSNAGAANTEAFF
CDR3nt: TGTGCCAGCAGTAATGCAGGGGCCGCGAACACTGAAGCTTTCTTT

abundance: many
v_gene: TRBV20-1
d_gene: .
j_gene: TRBJ1-2
CDR3aa: CSAREKTRYGYTF
CDR3nt: TGCAGTGCTAGAGAGAAGACACGCTATGGCTACACCTTC